The rows below give T cell receptor beta chains drawn from one sample of a study of graft-versus-host responses after intestinal transplantation. Using immunoSEQ multiplex PCR, the repertoire was profiled, and TCRdb retains in-frame clones only, with some absent. The sample gives under 140,000 clones, 93% of which show up once; about 0.51% is in the top ten. Antigen specificity for these receptors is unknown. Sequences were derived from unstimulated CD8+ T cells sorted from spleen or lymph node cells, sampled before intestinal transplant. These receptors all come from a human donor who received an intestinal transplant. The CDR3 runs from the conserved cysteine through the conserved F or W.

J gene: TRBJ1-5; V gene: TRBV7-9; CDR3 length: 14; CDR3 protein: CASSLGGANQPQHF
J gene: TRBJ2-7; V gene: TRBV5-1; CDR3 length: 13; CDR3 protein: CASSPDGSYEQYF
J gene: TRBJ2-5; V gene: TRBV29-1; CDR3 length: 14; CDR3 protein: CSVEGPSGRASRYF
J gene: TRBJ1-5; V gene: TRBV28; CDR3 length: 16; CDR3 protein: CASSSTGTAYNQPQHF
J gene: TRBJ1-2; V gene: TRBV6-5; CDR3 length: 13; CDR3 protein: CASSYDRGVGYTF
J gene: TRBJ2-7; V gene: TRBV19; CDR3 length: 12; CDR3 protein: CATAGQLYEQYF
J gene: TRBJ1-4; V gene: TRBV6-6; CDR3 length: 14; CDR3 protein: CASSYSNNNEKLFF
J gene: TRBJ2-5; V gene: TRBV2; CDR3 length: 16; CDR3 protein: CASSELISGSGGTQYF
J gene: -; V gene: TRBV6-1; CDR3 length: 14; CDR3 protein: CASSEEGVSYEQYF
J gene: TRBJ1-5; V gene: TRBV4-1; CDR3 length: 17; CDR3 protein: CASSQLYPRTGNQPQHF
J gene: TRBJ1-1; V gene: TRBV16; CDR3 length: 16; CDR3 protein: CASSQSGYRLNTEAFF
J gene: TRBJ1-4; V gene: TRBV19; CDR3 length: 14; CDR3 protein: CASSTGGGFEKLFF
J gene: TRBJ1-2; V gene: TRBV19; CDR3 length: 14; CDR3 protein: CASSIGGSDYGYTF
J gene: -; V gene: TRBV7-7; CDR3 length: 14; CDR3 protein: CASSERTGNHEQYF
J gene: TRBJ2-7; V gene: TRBV6-5; CDR3 length: 14; CDR3 protein: CASRPRTGPYEQYF
J gene: TRBJ2-3; V gene: TRBV7-9; CDR3 length: 16; CDR3 protein: CASSLISGSGRDTQYF
J gene: TRBJ2-1; V gene: TRBV5-8; CDR3 length: 15; CDR3 protein: CASRKLAGINNEQFF
J gene: TRBJ2-7; V gene: TRBV27; CDR3 length: 14; CDR3 protein: CASSLSTGSYEQYF
J gene: TRBJ1-5; V gene: TRBV29-1; CDR3 length: 12; CDR3 protein: CSVYGHDQPQHF
J gene: TRBJ2-3; V gene: TRBV2; CDR3 length: 11; CDR3 protein: CASGRADTQYF